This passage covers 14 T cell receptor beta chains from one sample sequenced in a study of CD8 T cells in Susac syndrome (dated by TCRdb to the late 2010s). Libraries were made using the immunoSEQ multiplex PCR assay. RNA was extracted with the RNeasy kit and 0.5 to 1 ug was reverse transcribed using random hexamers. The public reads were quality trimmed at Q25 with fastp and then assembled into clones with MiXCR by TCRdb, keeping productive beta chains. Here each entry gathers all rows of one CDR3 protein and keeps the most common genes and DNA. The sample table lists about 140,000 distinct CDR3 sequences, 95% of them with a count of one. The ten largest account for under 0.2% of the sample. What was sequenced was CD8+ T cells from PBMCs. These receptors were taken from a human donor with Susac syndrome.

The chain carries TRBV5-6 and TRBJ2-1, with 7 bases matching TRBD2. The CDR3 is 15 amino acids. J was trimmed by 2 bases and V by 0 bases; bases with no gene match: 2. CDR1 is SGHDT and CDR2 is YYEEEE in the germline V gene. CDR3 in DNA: TGTGCCAGCAGCTTGGAACTAGCGCCCTACAATGAGCAGTTCTTC. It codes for CASSLELAPYNEQFF.

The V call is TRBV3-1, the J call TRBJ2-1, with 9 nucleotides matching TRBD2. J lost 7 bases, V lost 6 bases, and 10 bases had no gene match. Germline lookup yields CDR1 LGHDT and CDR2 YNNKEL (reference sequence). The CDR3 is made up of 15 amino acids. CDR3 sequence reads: CASRPAASGNNEQFF. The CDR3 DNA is TGTGCCAGCAGACCTGCGGCTAGCGGGAATAATGAGCAGTTCTTC.

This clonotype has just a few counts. This CDR3 reads CASGVDQPQHF. The CDR3 DNA follows: TGTGCCAGCGGCGTAGATCAGCCCCAGCATTTT. This chain links TRBV7-9 with TRBJ1-5; D gene uncertain. Germline lookup yields CDR1 SEHNR and CDR2 FQNEAQ (reference sequence). The ends were cut back, 8 bases at V and 5 bases at J, with 7 bases in the middle. The length of the CDR3 is 11 residues.

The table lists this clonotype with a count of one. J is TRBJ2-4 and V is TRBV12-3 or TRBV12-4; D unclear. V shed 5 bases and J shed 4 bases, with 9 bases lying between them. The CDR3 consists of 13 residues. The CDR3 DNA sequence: TGTGCCAGCAGTCTCGACGCTAAAAACATTCAGTACTTC. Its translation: CASSLDAKNIQYF.

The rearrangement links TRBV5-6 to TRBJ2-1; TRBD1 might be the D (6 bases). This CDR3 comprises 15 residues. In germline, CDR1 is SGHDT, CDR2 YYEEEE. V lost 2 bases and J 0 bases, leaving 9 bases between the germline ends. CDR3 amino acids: CASSFGTLSYNEQFF. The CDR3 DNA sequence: TGTGCCAGCAGCTTCGGGACACTCTCCTACAATGAGCAGTTCTTC.

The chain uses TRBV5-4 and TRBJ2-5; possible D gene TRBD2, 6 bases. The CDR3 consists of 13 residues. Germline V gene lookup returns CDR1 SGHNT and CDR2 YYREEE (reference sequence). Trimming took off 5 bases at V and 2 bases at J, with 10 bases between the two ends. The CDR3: CASRSGTQETQYF. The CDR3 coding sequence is TGTGCCAGCAGATCCGGGACTCAAGAGACCCAGTACTTC.

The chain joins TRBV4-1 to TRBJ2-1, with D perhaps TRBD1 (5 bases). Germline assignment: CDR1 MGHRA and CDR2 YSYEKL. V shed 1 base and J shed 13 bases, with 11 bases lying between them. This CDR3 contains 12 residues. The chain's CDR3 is CASSQGDRGQFF. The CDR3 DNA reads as TGCGCCAGCAGCCAAGGTGACAGAGGTCAGTTCTTC.

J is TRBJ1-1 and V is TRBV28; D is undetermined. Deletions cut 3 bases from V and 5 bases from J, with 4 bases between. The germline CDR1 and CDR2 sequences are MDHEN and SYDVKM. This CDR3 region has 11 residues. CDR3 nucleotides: TGTGCCAGCAGTTTCTTGACTGAAGCTTTCTTT. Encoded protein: CASSFLTEAFF.

The CDR3 sequence is CASSQSLSYEQYF. Written as DNA, the CDR3 is TGCGCCAGCAGCCAATCCCTCTCCTACGAGCAGTACTTC. The genes are TRBV4-1 and TRBJ2-7; D is unclear. CDR1 is MGHRA, CDR2 YSYEKL, per germline. The V end lost 2 bases, the J end lost 0 bases, and 5 bases lay between the germline ends. The CDR3 is made up of 13 amino acids.

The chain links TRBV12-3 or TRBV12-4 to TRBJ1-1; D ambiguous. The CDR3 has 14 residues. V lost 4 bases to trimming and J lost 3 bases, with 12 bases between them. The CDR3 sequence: CASSWTREYTEAFF. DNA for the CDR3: TGTGCCAGCAGTTGGACCCGGGAATACACTGAAGCTTTCTTT.

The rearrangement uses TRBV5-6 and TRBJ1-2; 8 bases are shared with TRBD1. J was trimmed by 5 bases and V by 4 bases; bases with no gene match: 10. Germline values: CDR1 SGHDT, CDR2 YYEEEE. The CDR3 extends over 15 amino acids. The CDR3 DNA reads TGTGCCAGCAGCCTGGGACAGGCCTGGAGTTATGGCTACACCTTC. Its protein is CASSLGQAWSYGYTF.

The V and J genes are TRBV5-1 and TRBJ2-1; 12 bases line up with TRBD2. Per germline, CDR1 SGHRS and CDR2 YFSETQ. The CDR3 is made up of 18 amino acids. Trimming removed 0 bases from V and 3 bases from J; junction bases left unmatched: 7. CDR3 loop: CASSLGLAGVVFYNEQFF. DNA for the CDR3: TGCGCCAGCAGCTTGGGACTAGCGGGGGTGGTTTTCTACAATGAGCAGTTCTTC.

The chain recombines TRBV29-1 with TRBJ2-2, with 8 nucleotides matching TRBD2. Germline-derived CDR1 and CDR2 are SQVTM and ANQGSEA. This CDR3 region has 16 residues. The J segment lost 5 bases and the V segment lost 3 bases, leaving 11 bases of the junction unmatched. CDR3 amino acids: CSVELRGTGGTGELFF. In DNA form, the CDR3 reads TGCAGCGTTGAGTTGAGGGGGACGGGGGGGACCGGGGAGCTGTTTTTT.

The DNA of the CDR3 is TGTGCCAGCAGCTTAGCTGTCTCTGGATTGAATGAGCAGTTCTTC. Residues: CASSLAVSGLNEQFF. V gene TRBV13 combines with J gene TRBJ2-1; unclear D gene. The CDR3 contains 15 residues. V dropped 1 base and J dropped 7 bases, with 14 bases sitting between them. CDR1 PRHDT and CDR2 FYEKMQ come from the germline V gene (reference sequence).